This T cell receptor (beta chain) emerged from a study of PD-1 blockade in mismatch repair-deficient tumors. The germline V gene has CDR1 SEHNR and CDR2 FQNEAQ (reference sequence). CDR3 length equals 14 residues. V lost 3 bases to trimming and J lost 5 bases; unmatched junction nucleotides: 2. Measured with immunoSEQ multiplex PCR; TCRdb has only the in-frame clones, and not every one. The table records about 49,000 clones, 77% of them present only once. This TCR came from an adult with mismatch repair-deficient cancer. The chain links TRBV7-9 to TRBJ2-5; 11 bases map to TRBD2. Here the sequenced sample was PBMCs, taken before pembrolizumab treatment. CDR3 sequence: CASSFTSGSETQYF. CDR3 coding DNA: TGTGCCAGCAGCTTCACTAGCGGGAGCGAGACCCAGTACTTC.